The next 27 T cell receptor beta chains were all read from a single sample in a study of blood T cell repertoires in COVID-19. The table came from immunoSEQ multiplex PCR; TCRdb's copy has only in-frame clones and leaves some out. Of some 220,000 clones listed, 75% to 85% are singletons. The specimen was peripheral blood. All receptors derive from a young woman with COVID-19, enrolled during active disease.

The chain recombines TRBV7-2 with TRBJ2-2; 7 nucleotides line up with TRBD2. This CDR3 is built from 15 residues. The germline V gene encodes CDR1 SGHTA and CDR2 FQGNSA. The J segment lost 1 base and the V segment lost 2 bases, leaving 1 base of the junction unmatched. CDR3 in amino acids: CASSLPSGNTGELFF. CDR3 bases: TGTGCCAGCAGCTTACCTAGCGGGAACACCGGGGAGCTGTTTTTT.

CDR3: CASNPLRTSSSYNEQFF. The CDR3 coding sequence is TGTGCCAGCAATCCTTTGAGGACTAGCAGCTCCTACAATGAGCAGTTCTTC. V and J are TRBV27 and TRBJ2-1; 8 bases match TRBD2. This CDR3 has 17 residues. Germline assignment: CDR1 MNHEY and CDR2 SMNVEV (reference sequence). J lost 0 bases, V lost 7 bases, and 11 bases had no gene match.

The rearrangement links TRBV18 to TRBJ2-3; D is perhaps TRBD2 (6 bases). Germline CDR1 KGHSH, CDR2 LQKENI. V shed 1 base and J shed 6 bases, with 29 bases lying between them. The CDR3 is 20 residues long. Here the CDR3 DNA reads TGTGCCAGCTCACCACTCGCACATACACCTGTGCGGGTTGGAGGGGATACGCAGTATTTT. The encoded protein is CASSPLAHTPVRVGGDTQYF. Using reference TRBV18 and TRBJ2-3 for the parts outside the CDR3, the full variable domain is NAGVMQNPRHLVRRRGQEARLRCSPMKGHSHVYWYRQLPEEGLKFMVYLQKENIIDESGMPKERFSAEFPKEGPSILRIQQVVRGDSAAYFCASSPLAHTPVRVGGDTQYFGPGTRLTVL.

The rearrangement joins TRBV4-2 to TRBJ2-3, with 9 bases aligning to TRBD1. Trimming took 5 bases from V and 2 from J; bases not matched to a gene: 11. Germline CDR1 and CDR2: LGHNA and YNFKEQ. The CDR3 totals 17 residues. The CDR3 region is CASSLKTGGTTTDTQYF. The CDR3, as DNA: TGTGCCAGCAGCTTAAAGACAGGGGGTACCACCACAGATACGCAGTATTTT.

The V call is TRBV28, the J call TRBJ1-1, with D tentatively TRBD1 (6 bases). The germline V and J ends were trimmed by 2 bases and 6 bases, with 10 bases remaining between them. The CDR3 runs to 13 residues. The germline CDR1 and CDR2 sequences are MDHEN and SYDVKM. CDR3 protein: CASSLAGAAEAFF. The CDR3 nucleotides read TGTGCCAGCAGTTTAGCAGGGGCTGCTGAAGCTTTCTTT.

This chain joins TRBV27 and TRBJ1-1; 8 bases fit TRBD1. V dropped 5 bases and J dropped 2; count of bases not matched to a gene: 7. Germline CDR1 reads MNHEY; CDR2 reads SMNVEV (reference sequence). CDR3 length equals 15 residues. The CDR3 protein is CASSPYGQGNTEAFF. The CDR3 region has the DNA TGTGCCAGCAGTCCGTATGGACAGGGAAACACTGAAGCTTTCTTT.

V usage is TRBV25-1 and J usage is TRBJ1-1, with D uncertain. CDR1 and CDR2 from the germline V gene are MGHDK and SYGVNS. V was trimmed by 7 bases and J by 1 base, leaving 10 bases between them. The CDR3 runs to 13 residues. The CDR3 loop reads CASTRVSNTEAFF. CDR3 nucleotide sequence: TGTGCCAGCACGCGGGTGTCGAACACTGAAGCTTTCTTT.

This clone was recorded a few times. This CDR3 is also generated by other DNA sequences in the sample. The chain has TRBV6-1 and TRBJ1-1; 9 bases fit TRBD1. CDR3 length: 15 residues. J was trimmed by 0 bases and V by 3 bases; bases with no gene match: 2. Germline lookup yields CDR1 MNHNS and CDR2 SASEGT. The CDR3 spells CASSEGQGMNTEAFF. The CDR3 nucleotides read TGTGCCAGCAGTGAGGGACAGGGAATGAACACTGAAGCTTTCTTT.

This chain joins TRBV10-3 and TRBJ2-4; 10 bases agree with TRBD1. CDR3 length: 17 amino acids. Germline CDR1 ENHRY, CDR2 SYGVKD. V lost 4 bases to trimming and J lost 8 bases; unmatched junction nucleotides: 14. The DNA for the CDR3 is TGTGCCATCAGTGGCTCTTCCCCGGGACAGGGGATGGACATTCAGTACTTC. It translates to CAISGSSPGQGMDIQYF.

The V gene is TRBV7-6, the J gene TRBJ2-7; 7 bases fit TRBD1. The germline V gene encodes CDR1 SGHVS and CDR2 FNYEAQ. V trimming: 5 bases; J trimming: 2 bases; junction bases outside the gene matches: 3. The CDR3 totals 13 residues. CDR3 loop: CASSKQGPYEQYF. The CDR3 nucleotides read TGTGCCAGCAGCAAACAGGGGCCCTACGAGCAGTACTTC.

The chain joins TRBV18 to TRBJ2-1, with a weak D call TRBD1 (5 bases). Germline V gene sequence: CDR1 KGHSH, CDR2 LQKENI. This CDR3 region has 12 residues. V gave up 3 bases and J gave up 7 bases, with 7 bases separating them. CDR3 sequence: CASSPKGNEQFF. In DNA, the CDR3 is TGTGCCAGCTCACCGAAGGGGAATGAGCAGTTCTTC.

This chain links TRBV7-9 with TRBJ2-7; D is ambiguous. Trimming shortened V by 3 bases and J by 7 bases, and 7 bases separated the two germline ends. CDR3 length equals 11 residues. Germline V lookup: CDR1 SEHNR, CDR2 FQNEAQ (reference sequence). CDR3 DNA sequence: TGTGCCAGCAGCTTTGGCGGAGAGCAGTACTTC. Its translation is CASSFGGEQYF.

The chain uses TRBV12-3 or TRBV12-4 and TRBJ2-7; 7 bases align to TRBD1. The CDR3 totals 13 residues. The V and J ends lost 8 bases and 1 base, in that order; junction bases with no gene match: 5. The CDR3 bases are TGTGCCAGCGCCAGGGGGAATTCCTACGAGCAGTACTTC. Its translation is CASARGNSYEQYF.

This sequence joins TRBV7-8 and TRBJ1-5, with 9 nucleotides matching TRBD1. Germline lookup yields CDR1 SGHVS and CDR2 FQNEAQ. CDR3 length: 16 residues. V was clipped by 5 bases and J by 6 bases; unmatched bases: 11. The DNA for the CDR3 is TGTGCCAGCAGCCGAGCCGGACAGGGGCAGTTTCAGCCCCAGCATTTT. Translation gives CASSRAGQGQFQPQHF.

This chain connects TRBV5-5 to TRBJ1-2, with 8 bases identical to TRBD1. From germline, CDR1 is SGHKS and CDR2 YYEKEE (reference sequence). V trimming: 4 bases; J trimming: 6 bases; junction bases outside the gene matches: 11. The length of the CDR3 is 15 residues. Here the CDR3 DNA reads TGTGCCAGCAGCGCCGGACAGGGATTTGTAGATGGCTACACCTTC. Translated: CASSAGQGFVDGYTF.

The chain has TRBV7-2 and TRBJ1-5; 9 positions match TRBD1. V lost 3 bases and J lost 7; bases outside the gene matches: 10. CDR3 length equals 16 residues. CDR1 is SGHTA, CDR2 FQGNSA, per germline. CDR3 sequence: CASSLEGQGGRQPQHF. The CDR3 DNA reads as TGTGCCAGCAGCTTGGAGGGACAGGGAGGGCGCCAGCCCCAGCATTTT.

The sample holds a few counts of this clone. The CDR3 DNA is TGTGCCAGCAGCTTAGATAGCGAGGGGGGGTATACGCAGTATTTT. Amino acids: CASSLDSEGGYTQYF. This chain joins TRBV11-2 and TRBJ2-3, with D perhaps TRBD2 (7 bases). V was pared by 0 bases and J by 7 bases, with 14 bases between. The CDR3 is made up of 15 amino acids. Looked up from germline, CDR1 is SGHAT and CDR2 is FQNNGV.

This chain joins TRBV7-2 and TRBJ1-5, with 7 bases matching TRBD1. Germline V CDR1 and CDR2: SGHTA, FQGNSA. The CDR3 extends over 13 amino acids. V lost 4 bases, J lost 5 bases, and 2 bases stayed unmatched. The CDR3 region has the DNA TGTGCCAGCAGCTCACAGGGGTATCAGCCCCAGCATTTT. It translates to CASSSQGYQPQHF.

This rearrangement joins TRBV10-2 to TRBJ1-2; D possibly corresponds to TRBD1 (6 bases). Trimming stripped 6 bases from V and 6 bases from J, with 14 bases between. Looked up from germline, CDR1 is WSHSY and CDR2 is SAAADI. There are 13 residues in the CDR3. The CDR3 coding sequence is TGCGCCAGCAGCGCACAGGGAATGAATGGCTACACCTTC. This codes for CASSAQGMNGYTF.

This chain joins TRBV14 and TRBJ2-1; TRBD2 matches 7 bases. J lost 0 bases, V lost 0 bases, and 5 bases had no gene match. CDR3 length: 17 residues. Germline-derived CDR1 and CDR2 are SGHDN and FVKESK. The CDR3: CASSQDLGGTSYNEQFF. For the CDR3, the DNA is TGTGCCAGCAGCCAAGATCTGGGGGGGACCTCCTACAATGAGCAGTTCTTC.

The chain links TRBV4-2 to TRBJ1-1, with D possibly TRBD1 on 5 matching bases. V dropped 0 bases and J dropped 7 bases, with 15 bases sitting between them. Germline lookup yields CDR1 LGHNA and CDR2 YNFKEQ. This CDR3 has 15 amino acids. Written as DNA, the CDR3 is TGTGCCAGCAGCCAAGATCCGGGCAGGGTGCGTGAAGCTTTCTTT. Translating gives CASSQDPGRVREAFF.

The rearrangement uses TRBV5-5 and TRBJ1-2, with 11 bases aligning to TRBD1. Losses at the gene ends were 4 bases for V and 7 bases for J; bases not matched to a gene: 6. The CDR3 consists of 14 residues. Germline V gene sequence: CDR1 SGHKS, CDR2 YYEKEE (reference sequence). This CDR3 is CASSTGQGAAGYTF. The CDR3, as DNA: TGTGCCAGCAGCACCGGACAGGGGGCGGCTGGCTACACCTTC.

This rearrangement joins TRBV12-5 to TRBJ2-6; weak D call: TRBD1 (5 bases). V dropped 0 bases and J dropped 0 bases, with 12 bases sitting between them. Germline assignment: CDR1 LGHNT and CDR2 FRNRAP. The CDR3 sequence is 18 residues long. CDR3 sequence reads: CASGLVRTGLSGANVLTF. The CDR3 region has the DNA TGTGCTAGTGGTTTGGTCCGAACAGGCCTCTCTGGGGCCAACGTCCTGACTTTC.

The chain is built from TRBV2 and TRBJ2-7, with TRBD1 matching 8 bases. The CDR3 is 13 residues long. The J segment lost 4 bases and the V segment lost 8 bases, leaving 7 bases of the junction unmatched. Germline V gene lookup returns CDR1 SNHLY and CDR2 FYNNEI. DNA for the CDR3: TGTGCCAGCCGGGACAGGTCTTTTTACGAGCAGTACTTC. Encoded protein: CASRDRSFYEQYF.

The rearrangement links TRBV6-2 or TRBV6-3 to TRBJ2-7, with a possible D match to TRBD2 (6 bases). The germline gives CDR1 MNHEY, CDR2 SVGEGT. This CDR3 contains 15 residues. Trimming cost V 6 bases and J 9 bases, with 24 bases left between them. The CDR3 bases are TGTGCCAGCAGCCTAGAAAGGAAGGGGACCGGGGGGCAGTACTTC. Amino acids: CASSLERKGTGGQYF.

Here the CDR3 reads CASSFGRGSGTQYF. DNA of the CDR3: TGTGCCAGCAGTTTCGGGCGGGGGTCGGGGACCCAGTACTTC. The V gene is TRBV27, the J gene TRBJ2-5, with 7 nucleotides matching TRBD2. The germline CDR1 and CDR2 sequences are MNHEY and SMNVEV (reference sequence). The CDR3 is 14 residues long. Germline trimming cut 3 bases from V and 7 bases from J; bases unmatched to any gene: 8.

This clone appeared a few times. The CDR3 sequence: CASSQLTSGGGSGANVLTF. In DNA, the CDR3 is TGTGCCAGCAGCCAGTTGACTAGCGGGGGTGGCTCTGGGGCCAACGTCCTGACTTTC. The rearrangement links TRBV13 to TRBJ2-6; TRBD2 matches at 12 bases. CDR1 is PRHDT and CDR2 is FYEKMQ in the germline V gene (reference sequence). V was clipped by 5 bases and J by 0 bases; unmatched bases: 8. CDR3 length: 19 residues.